A single sample gave rise to the 3 T cell receptor beta chains below, sequenced in a study of blood T cell repertoires in COVID-19. The protocol was immunoSEQ multiplex PCR, while the TCRdb copy is restricted to in-frame clones and leaves out a portion. The sample has roughly 360,000 clones, 70% to 90% seen once. Sample: PBMCs or T cells enriched from blood (not recorded which). Receptor source: a man aged 30-40 years who had recovered from COVID-19.

The gene calls are TRBV25-1 and TRBJ2-1, with D possibly TRBD1 on 6 matching bases. This CDR3 contains 15 residues. Trimming stripped 3 bases from V and 2 bases from J, with 11 bases between. In germline, CDR1 is MGHDK, CDR2 SYGVNS. The CDR3, as DNA: TGTGCCAGCAGTGATGGGGACAACCCCTACAATGAGCAGTTCTTC. It specifies CASSDGDNPYNEQFF.

The gene calls are TRBV29-1 and TRBJ1-2, with 9 bases aligning to TRBD1. V was pared by 1 base and J by 4 bases, with 4 bases of the junction left unmatched. CDR3 size: 14 residues. Looked up from germline, CDR1 is SQVTM and CDR2 is ANQGSEA. The CDR3 is CSVEGDREGYGYTF. Here the CDR3 DNA reads TGCAGCGTTGAAGGGGACAGGGAAGGCTATGGCTACACCTTC.

This clone was seen only a few times. The V and J genes are TRBV4-1 and TRBJ2-2; TRBD2 matches 7 bases. V lost 7 bases and J lost 2; bases outside the gene matches: 10. The germline V gene encodes CDR1 MGHRA and CDR2 YSYEKL. There are 16 residues in the CDR3. CDR3 coding DNA: TGCGCCAGCACTCCAGTGGGAGGGGTCAACACCGGGGAGCTGTTTTTT. Encoded protein: CASTPVGGVNTGELFF.